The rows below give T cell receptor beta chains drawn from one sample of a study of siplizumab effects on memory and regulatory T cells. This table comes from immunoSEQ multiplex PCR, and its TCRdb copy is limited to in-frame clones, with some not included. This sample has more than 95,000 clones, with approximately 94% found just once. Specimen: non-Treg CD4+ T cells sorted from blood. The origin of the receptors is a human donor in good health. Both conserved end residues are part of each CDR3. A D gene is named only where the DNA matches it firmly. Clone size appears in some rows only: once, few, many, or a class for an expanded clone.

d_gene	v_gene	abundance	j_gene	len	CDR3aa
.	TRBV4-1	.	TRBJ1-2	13	CASSQLLEGGYTF
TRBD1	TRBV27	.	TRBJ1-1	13	CASSFQGATEAFF
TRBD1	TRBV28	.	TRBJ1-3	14	CASETGGSGNTIYF
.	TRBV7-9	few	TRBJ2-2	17	CASSLVSDIIRGGELFF
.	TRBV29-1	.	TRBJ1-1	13	CSGLGRGNTEAFF
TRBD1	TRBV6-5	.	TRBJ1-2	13	CASSKGASYGYTF
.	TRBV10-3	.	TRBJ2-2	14	CAISVKVQSGELFF
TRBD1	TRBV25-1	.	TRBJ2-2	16	CASSEPRGRGTGELFF
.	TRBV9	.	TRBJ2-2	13	CASSADQPGELFF
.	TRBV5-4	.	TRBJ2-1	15	CASSLFPSSYNEQFF
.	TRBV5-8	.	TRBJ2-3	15	CASSLTGASTDTQYF
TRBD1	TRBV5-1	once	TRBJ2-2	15	CASSPTGTNTGELFF
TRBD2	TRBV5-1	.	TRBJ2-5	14	CASSLAGTGETQYF
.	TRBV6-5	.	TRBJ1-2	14	CASRRISPNYGYTF
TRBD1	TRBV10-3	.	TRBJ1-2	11	CASTGGTGYTF
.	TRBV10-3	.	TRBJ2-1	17	CAISAVGQGSSYNEQFF
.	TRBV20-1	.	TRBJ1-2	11	CSARGPFGYTF
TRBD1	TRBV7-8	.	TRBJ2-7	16	CASSRQWDRGHYEQYF
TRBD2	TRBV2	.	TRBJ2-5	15	CASSILAGGGETQYF
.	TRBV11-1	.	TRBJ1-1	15	CASSLALLSRTEAFF
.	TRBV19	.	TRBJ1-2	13	CASSIRRLYGYTF
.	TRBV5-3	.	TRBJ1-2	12	CASSLWGYGYTF
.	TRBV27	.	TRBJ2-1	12	CASSSPRHEQFF
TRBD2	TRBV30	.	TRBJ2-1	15	CAWSVQASGSGEQFF
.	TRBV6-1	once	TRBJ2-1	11	CASRVDNEQFF
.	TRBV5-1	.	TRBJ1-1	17	CASSLVGRLTTNTEAFF
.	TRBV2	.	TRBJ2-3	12	CASKEGTDTQYF